This T cell receptor (beta chain) was obtained from a study of cytomegalovirus exposure and HLA in healthy donors. PCR used 60 Vbeta primers and 13 Jbeta primers. This table comes from immunoSEQ multiplex PCR, and its TCRdb copy is limited to in-frame clones, with some not included. Here the sample spans 90,000 or so clones, under 90% being singletons. Losses at the gene ends were 7 bases for V and 0 bases for J; bases not matched to a gene: 9. The CDR3 runs to 17 residues. Germline V gives CDR1 SGHKS, CDR2 YYEKEE (reference sequence). The chain employs TRBV5-5 and TRBJ2-3; 12 bases agree with TRBD1. Specimen: PBMCs. The TCR originated in a man aged 45 to 65 in good health and CMV-seropositive. In DNA form, the CDR3 reads TGTGCCAGCTCTAGGGGACAGGGGGCGCTTAGCACAGATACGCAGTATTTT. This codes for CASSRGQGALSTDTQYF.